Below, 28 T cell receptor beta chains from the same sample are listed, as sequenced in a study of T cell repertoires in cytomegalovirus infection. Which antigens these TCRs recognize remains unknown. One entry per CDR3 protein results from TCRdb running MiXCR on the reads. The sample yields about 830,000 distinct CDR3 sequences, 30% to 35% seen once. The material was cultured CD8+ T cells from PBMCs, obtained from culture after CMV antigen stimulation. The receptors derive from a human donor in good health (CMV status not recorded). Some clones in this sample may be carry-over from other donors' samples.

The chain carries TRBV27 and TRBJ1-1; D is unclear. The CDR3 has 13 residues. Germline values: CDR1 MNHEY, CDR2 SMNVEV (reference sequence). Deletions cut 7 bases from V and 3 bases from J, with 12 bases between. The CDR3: CASTGGDDTEAFF. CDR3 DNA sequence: TGTGCCAGCACCGGTGGGGATGACACTGAAGCTTTCTTT.

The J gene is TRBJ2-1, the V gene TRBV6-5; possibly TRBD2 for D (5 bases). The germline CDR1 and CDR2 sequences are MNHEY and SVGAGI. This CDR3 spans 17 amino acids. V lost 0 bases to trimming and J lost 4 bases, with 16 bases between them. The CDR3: CASSYSVLDRSYNEQFF. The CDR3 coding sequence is TGTGCCAGCAGTTACTCTGTACTAGATCGCTCGTACAATGAGCAGTTCTTC.

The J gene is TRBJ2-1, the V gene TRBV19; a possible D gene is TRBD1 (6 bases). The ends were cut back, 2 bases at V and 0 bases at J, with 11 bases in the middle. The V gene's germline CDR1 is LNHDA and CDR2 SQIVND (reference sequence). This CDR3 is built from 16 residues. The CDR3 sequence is CASSINNRASYNEQFF. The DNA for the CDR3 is TGTGCCAGTAGTATAAATAACAGGGCCTCCTACAATGAGCAGTTCTTC.

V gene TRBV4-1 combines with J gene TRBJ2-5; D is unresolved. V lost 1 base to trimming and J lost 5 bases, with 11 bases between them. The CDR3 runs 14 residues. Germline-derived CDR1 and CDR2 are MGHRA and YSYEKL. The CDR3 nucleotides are TGCGCCAGCAGCCAAGTTTCGGTGGGGGAGACCCAGTACTTC. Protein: CASSQVSVGETQYF.

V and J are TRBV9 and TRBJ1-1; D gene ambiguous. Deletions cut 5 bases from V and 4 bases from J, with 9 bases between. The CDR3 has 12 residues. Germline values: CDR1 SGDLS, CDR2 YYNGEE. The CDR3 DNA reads TGTGCCAGCAGTCGGGGTCCCACTGAAGCTTTCTTT. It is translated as CASSRGPTEAFF.

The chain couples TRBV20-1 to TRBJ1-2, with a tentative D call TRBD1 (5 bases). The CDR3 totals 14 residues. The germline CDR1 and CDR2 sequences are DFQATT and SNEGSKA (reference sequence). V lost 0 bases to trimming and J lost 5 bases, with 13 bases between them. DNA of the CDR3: TGCAGTGCTAGAGATGAGGGGAAGTGGTATGGCTACACCTTC. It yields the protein CSARDEGKWYGYTF.

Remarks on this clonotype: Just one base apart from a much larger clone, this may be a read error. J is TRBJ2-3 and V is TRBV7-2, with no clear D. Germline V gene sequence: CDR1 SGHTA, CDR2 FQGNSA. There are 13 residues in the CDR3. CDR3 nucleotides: TGTGCCAGCAGCTACCTCAGCACAGATGCGCAGTATTTT. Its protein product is CASSYLSTDAQYF.

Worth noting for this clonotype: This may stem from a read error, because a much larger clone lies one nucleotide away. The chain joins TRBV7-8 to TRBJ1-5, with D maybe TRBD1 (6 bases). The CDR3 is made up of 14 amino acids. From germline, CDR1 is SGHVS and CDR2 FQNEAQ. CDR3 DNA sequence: TGTGTCAGCAGCCTACGGGGGGCAGGGCAGCCCCAGCATTTT. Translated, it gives CVSSLRGAGQPQHF.

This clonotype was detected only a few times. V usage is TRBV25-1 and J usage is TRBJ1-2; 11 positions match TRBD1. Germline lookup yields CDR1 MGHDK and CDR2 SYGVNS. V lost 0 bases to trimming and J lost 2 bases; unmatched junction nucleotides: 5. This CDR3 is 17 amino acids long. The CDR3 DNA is TGTGCCAGCAGTGAATATTTTGGACAGGGGGCAAACTATGGCTACACCTTC. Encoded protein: CASSEYFGQGANYGYTF.

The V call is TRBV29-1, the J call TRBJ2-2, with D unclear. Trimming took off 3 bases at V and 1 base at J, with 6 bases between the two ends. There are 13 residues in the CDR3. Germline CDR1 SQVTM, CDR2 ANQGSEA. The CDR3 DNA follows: TGCAGCGTTGATATCCAGAACACCGGGGAGCTGTTTTTT. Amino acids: CSVDIQNTGELFF.

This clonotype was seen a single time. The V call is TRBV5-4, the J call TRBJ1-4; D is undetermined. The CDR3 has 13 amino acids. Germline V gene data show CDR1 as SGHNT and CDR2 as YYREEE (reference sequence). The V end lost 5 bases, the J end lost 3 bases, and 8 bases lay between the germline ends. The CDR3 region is CASRDGANEKLFF. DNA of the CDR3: TGTGCCAGCAGGGACGGGGCTAATGAAAAACTGTTTTTT.

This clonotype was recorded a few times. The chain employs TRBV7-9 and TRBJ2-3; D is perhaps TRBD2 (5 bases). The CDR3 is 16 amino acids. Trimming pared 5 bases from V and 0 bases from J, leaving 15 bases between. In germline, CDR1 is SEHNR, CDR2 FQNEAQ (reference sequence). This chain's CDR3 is CASSPIRRTSTDTQYF. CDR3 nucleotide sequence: TGTGCCAGCAGCCCGATACGGCGGACTAGCACAGATACGCAGTATTTT. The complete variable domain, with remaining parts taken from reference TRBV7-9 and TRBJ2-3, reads DTGVSQNPRHKITKRGQNVTFRCDPISEHNRLYWYRQTLGQGPEFLTYFQNEAQLEKSRLLSDRFSAERPKGSFSTLEIQRTEQGDSAMYLCASSPIRRTSTDTQYFGPGTRLTVL.

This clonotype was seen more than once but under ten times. The CDR3 sequence is CASSPDEGPVNTEAFF. DNA of the CDR3: TGTGCCAGCAGCCCCGACGAAGGTCCCGTGAACACTGAAGCTTTCTTT. V gene TRBV7-9 combines with J gene TRBJ1-1; D unclear. The CDR3 consists of 16 residues. Germline V gene lookup returns CDR1 SEHNR and CDR2 FQNEAQ (reference sequence). V gave up 5 bases and J gave up 0 bases, with 16 bases separating them.

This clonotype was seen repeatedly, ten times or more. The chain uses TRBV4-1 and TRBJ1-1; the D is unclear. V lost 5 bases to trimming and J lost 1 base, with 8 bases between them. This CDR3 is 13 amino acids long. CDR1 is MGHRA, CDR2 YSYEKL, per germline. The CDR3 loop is CASSSEGNTEAFF. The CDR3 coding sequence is TGCGCCAGCAGCTCGGAGGGGAACACTGAAGCTTTCTTT.

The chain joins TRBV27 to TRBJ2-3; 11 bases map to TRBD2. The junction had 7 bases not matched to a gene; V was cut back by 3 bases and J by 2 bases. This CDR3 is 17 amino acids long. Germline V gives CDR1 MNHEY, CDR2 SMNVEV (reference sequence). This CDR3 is CASSFIPLAGATDTQYF. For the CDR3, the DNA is TGTGCCAGCAGTTTCATCCCACTAGCGGGGGCCACAGATACGCAGTATTTT.

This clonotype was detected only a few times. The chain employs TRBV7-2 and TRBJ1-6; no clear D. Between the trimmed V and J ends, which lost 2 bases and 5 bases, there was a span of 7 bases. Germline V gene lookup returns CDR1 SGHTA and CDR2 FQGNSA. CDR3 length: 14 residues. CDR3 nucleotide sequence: TGTGCCAGCAGCTTAAGTCAGAATAATTCACCCCTCCACTTT. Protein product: CASSLSQNNSPLHF.

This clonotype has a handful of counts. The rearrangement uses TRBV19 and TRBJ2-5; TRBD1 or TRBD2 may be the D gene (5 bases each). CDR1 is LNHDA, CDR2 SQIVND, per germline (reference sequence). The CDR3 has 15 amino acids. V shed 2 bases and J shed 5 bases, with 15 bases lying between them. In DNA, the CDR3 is TGTGCCAGTAGTATACTGGGCAGGGAGCTGGAGACCCAGTACTTC. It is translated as CASSILGRELETQYF.

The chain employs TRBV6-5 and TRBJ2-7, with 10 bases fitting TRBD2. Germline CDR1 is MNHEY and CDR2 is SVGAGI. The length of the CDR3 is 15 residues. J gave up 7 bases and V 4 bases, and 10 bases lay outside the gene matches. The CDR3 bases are TGTGCCAGCAGTTTAAGAGCGGGGGGGAAATATGAGCAGTACTTC. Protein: CASSLRAGGKYEQYF.

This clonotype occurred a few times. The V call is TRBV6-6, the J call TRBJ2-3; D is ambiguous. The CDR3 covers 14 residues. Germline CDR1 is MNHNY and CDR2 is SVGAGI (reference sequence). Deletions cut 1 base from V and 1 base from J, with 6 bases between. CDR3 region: CASSYLAGTDTQYF. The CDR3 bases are TGTGCCAGCAGTTACTTGGCAGGCACAGATACGCAGTATTTT.

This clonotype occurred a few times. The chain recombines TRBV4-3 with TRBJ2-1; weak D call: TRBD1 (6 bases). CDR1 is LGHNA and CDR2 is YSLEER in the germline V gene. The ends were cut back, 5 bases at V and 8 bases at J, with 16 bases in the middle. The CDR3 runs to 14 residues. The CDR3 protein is CASSRGSGVYEQFF. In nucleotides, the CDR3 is TGCGCCAGCAGCAGGGGGAGTGGGGTCTATGAGCAGTTCTTC.

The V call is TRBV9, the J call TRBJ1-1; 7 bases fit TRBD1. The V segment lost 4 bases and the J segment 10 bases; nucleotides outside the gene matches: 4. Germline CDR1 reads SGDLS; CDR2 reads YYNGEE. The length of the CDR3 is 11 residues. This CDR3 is CASSSGGVAFF. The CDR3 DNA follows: TGTGCCAGCAGCTCAGGGGGGGTAGCTTTCTTT.

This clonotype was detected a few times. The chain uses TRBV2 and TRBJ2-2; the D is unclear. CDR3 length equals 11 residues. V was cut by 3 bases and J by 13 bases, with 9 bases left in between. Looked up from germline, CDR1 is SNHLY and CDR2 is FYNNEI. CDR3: CASSDSEGLFF. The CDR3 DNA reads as TGTGCCAGCAGTGACTCCGAAGGGCTGTTTTTT.

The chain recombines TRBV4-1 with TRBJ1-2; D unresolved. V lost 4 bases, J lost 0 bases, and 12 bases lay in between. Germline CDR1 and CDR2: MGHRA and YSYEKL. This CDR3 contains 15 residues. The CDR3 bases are TGCGCCAGCAGCCTAACAAGCGGAGCTAACTATGGCTACACCTTC. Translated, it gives CASSLTSGANYGYTF.

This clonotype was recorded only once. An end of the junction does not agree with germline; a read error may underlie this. CDR3 nucleotides: TGCACCAGCAAGACGGTGGGACGGGGGGGGTCCTACAATGAGCAGTTCTTC. This sequence encodes CTSKTVGRGGSYNEQFF. The rearrangement joins TRBV5-1 to TRBJ2-1; 8 bases are shared with TRBD2. The CDR3 contains 17 residues. Germline V gene data show CDR1 as SGHRS and CDR2 as YFSETQ.

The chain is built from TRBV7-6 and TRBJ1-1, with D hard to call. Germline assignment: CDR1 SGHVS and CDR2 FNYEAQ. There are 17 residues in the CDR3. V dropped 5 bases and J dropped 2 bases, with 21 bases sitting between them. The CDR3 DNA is TGTGCCAGCAGCCTACGAGAGGTGGGTCAGACCAACACTGAAGCTTTCTTT. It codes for CASSLREVGQTNTEAFF.

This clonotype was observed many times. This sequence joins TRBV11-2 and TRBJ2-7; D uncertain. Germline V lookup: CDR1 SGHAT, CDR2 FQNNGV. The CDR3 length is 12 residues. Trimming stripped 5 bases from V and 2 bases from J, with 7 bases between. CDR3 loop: CASSPDPYEQYF. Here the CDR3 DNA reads TGTGCCAGCAGCCCTGACCCCTACGAGCAGTACTTC.

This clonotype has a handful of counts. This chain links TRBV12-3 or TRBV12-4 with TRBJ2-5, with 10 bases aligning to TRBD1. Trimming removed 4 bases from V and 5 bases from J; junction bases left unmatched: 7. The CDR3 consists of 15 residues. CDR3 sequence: CASSSVDRGRETQYF. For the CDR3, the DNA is TGTGCCAGCAGTTCGGTGGACAGGGGGAGGGAGACCCAGTACTTC.

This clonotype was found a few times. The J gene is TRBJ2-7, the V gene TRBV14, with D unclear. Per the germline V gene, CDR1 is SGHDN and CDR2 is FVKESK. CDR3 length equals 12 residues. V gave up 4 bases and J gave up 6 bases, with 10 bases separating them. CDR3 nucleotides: TGTGCCAGCAGCCCCTTGGGCACCGAGCAGTACTTC. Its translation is CASSPLGTEQYF.